The rows below give T cell receptor beta chains drawn from one sample of a study of early stage breast cancer tumors. The assay was immunoSEQ multiplex PCR, and TCRdb's table has in-frame clones only and misses some. The sample lists about 6,000 clones, roughly 80% occurring once. The specimen sequenced was normal breast tissue next to the tumor. The receptors were sampled from a person aged 65 to 79 with breast cancer. The CDR3 runs from the conserved cysteine through the conserved F or W.

J gene: TRBJ2-2
V gene: TRBV18
CDR3 protein: CASSGTANTGELFF

J gene: TRBJ2-1
V gene: TRBV10-3
CDR3 protein: CAITQRPGENNEQFF

J gene: TRBJ1-2
V gene: TRBV19
CDR3 protein: CASSATGGAGSGYTF

J gene: TRBJ1-6
V gene: TRBV30
CDR3 protein: CAWRGLGSSYNSPLHF

J gene: TRBJ2-5
V gene: TRBV7-6
CDR3 protein: CASIPKAGHQETQYF

J gene: TRBJ2-1
V gene: TRBV2
CDR3 protein: CASSEQGLSYNEQFF

J gene: TRBJ1-1
V gene: TRBV6-1
CDR3 protein: CASLRQGDTEAFF

J gene: TRBJ2-7
V gene: TRBV28
CDR3 protein: CASSVGIDSSYEQYF

J gene: TRBJ2-1
V gene: TRBV6-1
CDR3 protein: CASSEIVSVF

J gene: TRBJ2-3
V gene: TRBV7-2
CDR3 protein: CASSSAGADTQYF

J gene: TRBJ2-1
V gene: TRBV11-2
CDR3 protein: CASATSGRANEQFF

J gene: TRBJ1-1
V gene: TRBV5-8
CDR3 protein: CASSGRLTGDTEAFF

J gene: TRBJ2-5
V gene: TRBV7-8
CDR3 protein: CASSQKGELAGAGETQYF

J gene: TRBJ1-5
V gene: TRBV30
CDR3 protein: CAWSRTRGGNQPQHF

J gene: TRBJ1-4
V gene: TRBV11-2
CDR3 protein: CASSLDRQSLNEKLFF

J gene: TRBJ1-1
V gene: TRBV29-1
CDR3 protein: CSVIGQGEAFF

J gene: TRBJ2-5
V gene: TRBV7-2
CDR3 protein: CASSASGGGETQYF

J gene: TRBJ1-2
V gene: TRBV6-5
CDR3 protein: CATTLRDRGRGGYTF

J gene: TRBJ2-7
V gene: TRBV5-6
CDR3 protein: CASSPGVAASYEQYF

J gene: TRBJ2-7
V gene: TRBV14
CDR3 protein: CASSQEFSSYEQYF

J gene: TRBJ2-3
V gene: TRBV5-8
CDR3 protein: CASSPGLAGGSTDTQYF

J gene: TRBJ1-5
V gene: TRBV11-2
CDR3 protein: CASSLVRDQPQHF

J gene: TRBJ1-4
V gene: TRBV7-2
CDR3 protein: CASSLGGHSNEKLFF

J gene: TRBJ1-2
V gene: TRBV15
CDR3 protein: CATSRERPDTRGYTF

J gene: TRBJ2-5
V gene: TRBV11-2
CDR3 protein: CASSVRGGETQYF

J gene: TRBJ1-5
V gene: TRBV4-2
CDR3 protein: CASSRVEGSNQPQHF

J gene: TRBJ2-5
V gene: TRBV11-3
CDR3 protein: CASSWGELAGLETQYF

J gene: TRBJ2-2
V gene: TRBV5-4
CDR3 protein: CASSFPGVQTGELFF

J gene: TRBJ1-2
V gene: TRBV7-2
CDR3 protein: CASSPGTNYGYTF

J gene: TRBJ2-7
V gene: TRBV27
CDR3 protein: CASSLWGGQGLNEQYF

J gene: TRBJ1-3
V gene: TRBV11-2
CDR3 protein: CASSLVYGSGNTIYF

J gene: TRBJ1-6
V gene: TRBV30
CDR3 protein: CAWSKGQDNSPLHF

J gene: TRBJ2-5
V gene: TRBV10-3
CDR3 protein: CAISESNVDRERETQYF

J gene: TRBJ1-1
V gene: TRBV28
CDR3 protein: CATSRRGNSNTEAFF

J gene: TRBJ2-2
V gene: TRBV27
CDR3 protein: CASSRRSVTLSGELFF

J gene: TRBJ2-7
V gene: TRBV30
CDR3 protein: CAWRGTGGNEQYF

J gene: TRBJ2-7
V gene: TRBV4-3
CDR3 protein: CASSQDLGRETYEQYF

J gene: TRBJ2-4
V gene: TRBV18
CDR3 protein: CASSGQGPKNIQYF

J gene: TRBJ1-2
V gene: TRBV7-9
CDR3 protein: CASSFDYSARGYTF

J gene: TRBJ2-2
V gene: TRBV19
CDR3 protein: CASIRTGGNTGELFF

J gene: TRBJ2-2
V gene: TRBV21-1
CDR3 protein: CASSTKGGDGELFF

J gene: TRBJ2-3
V gene: TRBV19
CDR3 protein: CASSLGGRTDTQYF